Presented here are 19 T cell receptor beta chains from one specimen sequenced in a study of spatial heterogeneity in lung cancer. TCRdb passed the 5' RACE reads through MiXCR, listing each CDR3 protein once. The sample records fewer than 20,000 distinct CDR3 sequences, about 6.5% being singletons. Their recognized antigens are unknown. Specified time point: sample taken at primary tumor resection. Study-wide points: Expanded intratumoral alpha and beta TCR counts tracked tumor mutation counts.

The material was lung tumor tissue, obtained at surgery. The receptors derive from a female donor with early-stage non-small cell lung cancer.

This clonotype was picked up many times. In nucleotides, the CDR3 is TGTGCCAGCAGCAGATCCACTGTAACTGAATGGTCTGAAGCTTTCTTT. This codes for CASSRSTVTEWSEAFF. The gene calls are TRBV5-4 and TRBJ1-1; the D is unclear. Germline V CDR1 and CDR2: SGHNT, YYREEE (reference sequence). This CDR3 contains 16 residues. Trimming stripped 4 bases from V and 6 bases from J, with 22 bases between.

This clonotype was picked up many times. J is TRBJ2-3 and V is TRBV6-1; TRBD1 agrees at 9 bases. The V gene's germline CDR1 is MNHNS and CDR2 SASEGT. The CDR3 contains 17 residues. The trim removed 6 bases at V and 2 bases at J, leaving 12 bases unmatched. The CDR3 here is CASSQLPGTGPTDTQYF. The CDR3 nucleotides are TGTGCCAGCAGCCAGCTACCCGGGACAGGGCCCACAGATACGCAGTATTTT.

The chain has TRBV24-1 and TRBJ2-5; possibly TRBD2 for D (5 bases). Germline CDR1 KGHDR, CDR2 SFDVKD. The CDR3 consists of 16 residues. Trimming took 4 bases from V and 7 from J, leaving 21 bases between them. The CDR3 nucleotides are TGTGCCACCAGTGACCCCGGAAGAGAGGGCCGGAGGACCCAGTACTTC. Residues: CATSDPGREGRRTQYF.

The CDR3 loop reads CSVELGVNQPQHF. Here the CDR3 DNA reads TGCAGCGTTGAATTAGGGGTTAATCAGCCCCAGCATTTT. V is TRBV29-1 and J is TRBJ1-5; possibly TRBD1 for D (5 bases). The CDR3 has 13 residues. Germline V gives CDR1 SQVTM, CDR2 ANQGSEA. V dropped 2 bases and J dropped 4 bases, with 9 bases sitting between them. The variable domain in full, with the rest retrieved from reference TRBV29-1 and TRBJ1-5, is SAVISQKPSRDICQRGTSLTIQCQVDSQVTMMFWYRQQPGQSLTLIATANQGSEATYESGFVIDKFPISRPNLTFSTLTVSNMSPEDSSIYLCSVELGVNQPQHFGDGTRLSIL.

This clonotype occurred many times. The rearrangement links TRBV7-9 to TRBJ2-5, with 7 bases matching TRBD2. With 1 base clipped from V and 7 bases from J, the junction kept 12 bases outside the gene matches. The CDR3 loop spans 16 amino acids. CDR1 is SEHNR and CDR2 is FQNEAQ in the germline V gene (reference sequence). This chain's CDR3 is CASSLGGLVNRGTQYF. The CDR3 coding sequence is TGTGCCAGCAGCTTAGGAGGACTAGTGAACCGGGGGACCCAGTACTTC.

This clonotype showed up many times. The V gene is TRBV6-2 or TRBV6-3, the J gene TRBJ2-7, with D possibly matching TRBD1 (6 bases). The germline V and J ends were trimmed by 7 bases and 1 base, with 14 bases remaining between them. Germline V lookup: CDR1 MNHEY, CDR2 SVGEGT. The CDR3 loop spans 14 amino acids. CDR3 in amino acids: CASTPRRGSYEQYF. CDR3 nucleotide sequence: TGTGCCAGCACCCCCAGAAGGGGGTCCTACGAGCAGTACTTC.

This clonotype was counted many times. This chain uses TRBV3-1 with TRBJ2-3; 7 positions match TRBD1. Per the germline V gene, CDR1 is LGHDT and CDR2 is YNNKEL (reference sequence). V shed 2 bases and J 9 bases; nucleotides not matched to a gene: 5. The CDR3 contains 13 residues. CDR3 bases: TGTGCCAGCAGCCAAATGCGGACAGGAACGCAGTATTTT. The encoded protein is CASSQMRTGTQYF.

This clonotype was observed many times. The gene calls are TRBV12-3 or TRBV12-4 and TRBJ1-1; D uncertain. V was cut by 3 bases and J by 1 base, with 12 bases left in between. The CDR3 sequence is 15 residues long. CDR3 region: CASSLGMRWNTEAFF. The CDR3 coding sequence is TGTGCCAGCAGTTTGGGGATGAGATGGAACACTGAAGCTTTCTTT.

Within the sample, this clonotype is medium-sized. V usage is TRBV20-1 and J usage is TRBJ1-3; 7 nucleotides line up with TRBD1. The CDR3 loop spans 15 amino acids. The germline CDR1 and CDR2 sequences are DFQATT and SNEGSKA (reference sequence). V lost 1 base and J lost 0; bases outside the gene matches: 3. The CDR3 region is CSARGQGYSGNTIYF. The CDR3 DNA reads as TGCAGTGCTAGAGGACAGGGTTACTCTGGAAACACCATATATTTT.

This clonotype came up a few times. The chain uses TRBV7-2 and TRBJ1-2; TRBD1 might be the D (6 bases). Trimming took off 4 bases at V and 4 bases at J, with 10 bases between the two ends. Germline CDR1 reads SGHTA; CDR2 reads FQGNSA. The CDR3 is 13 residues long. CDR3 nucleotides: TGTGCCAGCAGCTCCGGACAGCTCTATGGCTACACCTTC. Protein: CASSSGQLYGYTF.

This clonotype was seen many times. The chain carries TRBV7-2 and TRBJ2-5; 10 bases line up with TRBD2. Germline-derived CDR1 and CDR2 are SGHTA and FQGNSA. The CDR3 length is 15 residues. V was clipped by 0 bases and J by 10 bases; unmatched bases: 8. The CDR3 spells CASSLALAGASDQYF. The CDR3, as DNA: TGTGCCAGCAGCTTAGCGCTAGCGGGGGCCTCCGACCAGTACTTC.

The chain has TRBV7-2 and TRBJ2-7, with TRBD2 matching 10 bases. V shed 5 bases and J 7 bases; nucleotides not matched to a gene: 8. Germline CDR1 and CDR2: SGHTA and FQGNSA. This CDR3 comprises 14 residues. The CDR3 sequence: CASSPGLARWEQYF. CDR3 in DNA: TGTGCCAGCAGCCCGGGACTAGCGAGATGGGAGCAGTACTTC.

This clonotype occurred many times. The chain couples TRBV3-1 to TRBJ2-1; 9 bases agree with TRBD2. The CDR3 length is 17 residues. CDR1 and CDR2 (germline): LGHDT, YNNKEL (reference sequence). The J segment lost 4 bases and the V segment lost 0 bases, leaving 7 bases of the junction unmatched. CDR3 nucleotide sequence: TGTGCCAGCAGCCAAGAGGGACTAGCCTCTTATTACAATGAGCAGTTCTTC. As protein: CASSQEGLASYYNEQFF.

This clonotype was counted many times. The chain carries TRBV28 and TRBJ1-1; 8 bases line up with TRBD1. This CDR3 has 14 residues. Germline CDR1 and CDR2: MDHEN and SYDVKM. V lost 5 bases, J lost 1 base, and 3 bases stayed unmatched. DNA of the CDR3: TGTGCCAGCAGTCGAACAGGGGGGAACACTGAAGCTTTCTTT. Translation gives CASSRTGGNTEAFF. Together with reference TRBV28 and TRBJ1-1, the CDR3 gives the full variable domain: DVKVTQSSRYLVKRTGEKVFLECVQDMDHENMFWYRQDPGLGLRLIYFSYDVKMKEKGDIPEGYSVSREKKERFSLILESASTNQTSMYLCASSRTGGNTEAFFGQGTRLTVV.

This clonotype occurred many times. This chain joins TRBV28 and TRBJ2-7, with a tentative D call TRBD2 (6 bases). Germline CDR1 reads MDHEN; CDR2 reads SYDVKM. Trimming took 4 bases from V and 2 from J, leaving 12 bases between them. The CDR3 spans 14 residues. The CDR3 reads CASSSPLATYEQYF. CDR3 in DNA: TGTGCCAGCAGTTCCCCACTAGCCACCTACGAGCAGTACTTC. The variable domain in full, with the rest retrieved from reference TRBV28 and TRBJ2-7, is DVKVTQSSRYLVKRTGEKVFLECVQDMDHENMFWYRQDPGLGLRLIYFSYDVKMKEKGDIPEGYSVSREKKERFSLILESASTNQTSMYLCASSSPLATYEQYFGPGTRLTVT.

This clonotype was observed a few times. This rearrangement joins TRBV12-3 or TRBV12-4 to TRBJ2-7; maybe TRBD2 (6 bases). V lost 6 bases to trimming and J lost 6 bases, with 15 bases between them. The CDR3 covers 13 residues. Written as DNA, the CDR3 is TGTGCCAGCAGCCCTTCTAGCGTGGGCGAGCAGTACTTC. This encodes CASSPSSVGEQYF.

This clonotype was seen at least ten times. The chain links TRBV7-3 to TRBJ1-6, with 7 bases matching TRBD1. The CDR3 has 15 amino acids. The ends lost 5 bases at V and 7 bases at J; junction bases unmatched: 8. Germline CDR1 SGHTA, CDR2 FQGTGA. The CDR3, as DNA: TGTGCCAGCAGCCGGGAGGGGGACAGCAATTCACCCCTCCACTTT. It translates to CASSREGDSNSPLHF.

The sample holds a few counts of this clonotype. This chain connects TRBV7-2 to TRBJ2-3; TRBD2 aligns across 10 bases. With V trimmed by 3 bases and J by 6 bases, 9 bases remained unmatched. The CDR3 loop spans 16 amino acids. Germline V gene lookup returns CDR1 SGHTA and CDR2 FQGNSA. As DNA, the CDR3 is TGTGCCAGCAGCTTGGGGAGCGGGGGGGCAGGTGATACGCAGTATTTT. This codes for CASSLGSGGAGDTQYF.

Many counts were recorded for this clonotype. The chain links TRBV12-3 or TRBV12-4 to TRBJ1-1; D uncertain. With 2 bases removed from V and 5 bases from J, the gap between germline ends came to 6 bases. The CDR3 sequence is 12 residues long. CDR3 in DNA: TGTGCCAGCAGTTTAAGGGTAACTGAAGCTTTCTTT. This codes for CASSLRVTEAFF.